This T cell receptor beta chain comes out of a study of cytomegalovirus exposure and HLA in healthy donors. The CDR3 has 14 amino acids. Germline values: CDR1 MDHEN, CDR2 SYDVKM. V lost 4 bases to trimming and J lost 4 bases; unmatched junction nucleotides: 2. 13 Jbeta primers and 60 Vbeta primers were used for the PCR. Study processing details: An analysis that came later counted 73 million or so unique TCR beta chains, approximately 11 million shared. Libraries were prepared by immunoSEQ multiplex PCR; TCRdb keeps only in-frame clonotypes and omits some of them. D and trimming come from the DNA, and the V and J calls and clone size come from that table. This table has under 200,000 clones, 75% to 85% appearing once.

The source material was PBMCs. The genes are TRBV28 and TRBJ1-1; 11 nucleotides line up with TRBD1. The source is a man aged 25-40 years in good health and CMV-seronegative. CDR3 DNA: TGTGCCAGCAGTTCAGGGACAGGGGGCACTGAAGCTTTCTTT. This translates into CASSSGTGGTEAFF.